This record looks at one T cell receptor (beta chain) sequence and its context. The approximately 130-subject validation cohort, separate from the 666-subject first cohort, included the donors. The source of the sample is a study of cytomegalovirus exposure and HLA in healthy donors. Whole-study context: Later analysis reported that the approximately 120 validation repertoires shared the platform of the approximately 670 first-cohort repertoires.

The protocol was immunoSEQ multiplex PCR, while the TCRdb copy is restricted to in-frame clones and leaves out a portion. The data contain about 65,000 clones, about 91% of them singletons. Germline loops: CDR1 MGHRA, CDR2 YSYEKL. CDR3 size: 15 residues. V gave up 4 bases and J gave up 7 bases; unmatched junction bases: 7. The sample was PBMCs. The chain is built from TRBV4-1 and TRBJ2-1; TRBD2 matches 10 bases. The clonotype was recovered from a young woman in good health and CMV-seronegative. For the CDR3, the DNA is TGCGCCAGCAGCCTCGGACTAGCGGAGCCGAATGAGCAGTTCTTC. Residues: CASSLGLAEPNEQFF.